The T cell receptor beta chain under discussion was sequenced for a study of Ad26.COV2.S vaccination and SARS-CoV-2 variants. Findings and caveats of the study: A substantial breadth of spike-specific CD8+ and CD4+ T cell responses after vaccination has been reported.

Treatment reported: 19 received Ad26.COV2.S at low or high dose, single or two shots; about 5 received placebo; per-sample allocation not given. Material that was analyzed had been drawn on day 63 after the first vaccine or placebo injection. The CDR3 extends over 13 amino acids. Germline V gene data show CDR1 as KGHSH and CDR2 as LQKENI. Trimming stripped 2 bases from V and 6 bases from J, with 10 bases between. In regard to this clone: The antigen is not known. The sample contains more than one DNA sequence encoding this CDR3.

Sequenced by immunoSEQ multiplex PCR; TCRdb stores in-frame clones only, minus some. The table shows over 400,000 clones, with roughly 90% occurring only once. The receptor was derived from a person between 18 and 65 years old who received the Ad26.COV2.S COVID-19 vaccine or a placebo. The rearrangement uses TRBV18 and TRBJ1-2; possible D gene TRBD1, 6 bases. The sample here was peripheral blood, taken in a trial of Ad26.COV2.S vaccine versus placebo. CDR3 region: CASSPLQGDGYTF. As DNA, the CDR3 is TGTGCCAGCTCACCATTACAGGGAGATGGCTACACCTTC.